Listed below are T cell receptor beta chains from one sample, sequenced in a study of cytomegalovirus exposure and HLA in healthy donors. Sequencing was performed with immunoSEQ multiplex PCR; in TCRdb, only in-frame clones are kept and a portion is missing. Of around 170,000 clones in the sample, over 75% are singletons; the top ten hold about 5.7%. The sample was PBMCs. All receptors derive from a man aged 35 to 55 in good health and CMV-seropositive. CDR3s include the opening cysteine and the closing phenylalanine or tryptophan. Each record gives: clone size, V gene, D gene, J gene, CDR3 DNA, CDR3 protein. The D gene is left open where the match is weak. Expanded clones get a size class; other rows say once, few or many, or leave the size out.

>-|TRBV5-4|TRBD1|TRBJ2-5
TGTGCCAGCAGCTTCGGGACAGGTCAAGAGACCCAGTACTTC
CASSFGTGQETQYF
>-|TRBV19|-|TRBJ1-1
TGTGCCAGTAGTATGGCAGGGGTTGTTCTCTTT
CASSMAGVVLF
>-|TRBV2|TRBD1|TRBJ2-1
TGTGCCAGCAGATCAGGGGGTGGTGAGATTTCCTACAATGAGCAGTTCTTC
CASRSGGGEISYNEQFF
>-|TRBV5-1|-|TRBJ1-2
TGCGCCAGCAGCTTGGAGGGGGCTAACTATGGCTACACCTTC
CASSLEGANYGYTF
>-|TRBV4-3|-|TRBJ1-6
TGCGCCAGCAGCCAAAACAGGAATGGTGGTTCACCCCTCCACTTT
CASSQNRNGGSPLHF
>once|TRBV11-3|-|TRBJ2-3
TGTGCCAGCAGCTTGGGCAGGGGGGAGAGTACGCAGTATTTT
CASSLGRGESTQYF
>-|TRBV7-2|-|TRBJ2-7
TGTGCCAGCACCTCCGAGAGCCAGCGGGTTAGGGAAGAGCAGTACTTC
CASTSESQRVREEQYF
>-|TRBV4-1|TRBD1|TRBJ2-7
TGCGCCAGCAGCCAATCCGGGACAGGGAACTACGAGCAGTACTTC
CASSQSGTGNYEQYF
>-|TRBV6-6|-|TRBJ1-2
TGTGCCAGCAGTGGCCGCGGGGGCTATGGCTACACCTTC
CASSGRGGYGYTF
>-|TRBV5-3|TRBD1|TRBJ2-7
TGTGCCAGAAGCCGATTCCGGGACAGGGGCTACGAGCAGTACTTC
CARSRFRDRGYEQYF
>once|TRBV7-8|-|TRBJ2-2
TGTGCCAGCAGCTTAGGAGGTGAGGGACTCCAGTTATACACCGGGGAGCTGTTTTTT
CASSLGGEGLQLYTGELFF
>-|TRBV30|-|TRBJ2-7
TGTGCCTGGAGTCCAATTCCCGGCGGCTACGAGCAGTACTTC
CAWSPIPGGYEQYF
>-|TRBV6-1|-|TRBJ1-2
TGTGCCAGCAGTGAAGCGGGCAGTTCCTATGGCTACACCTTC
CASSEAGSSYGYTF
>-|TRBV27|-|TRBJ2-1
TGTGCCAGCAGACGGGACACTACTGACAATGAGCAGTTCTTC
CASRRDTTDNEQFF
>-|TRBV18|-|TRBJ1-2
TGTGCCAGCTCACCACCAGCCAGGGGCGACTATGGCTACACCTTC
CASSPPARGDYGYTF
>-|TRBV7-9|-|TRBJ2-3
TGTGCCAGCAGCTTAGACGGAGATACGCAGTATTTT
CASSLDGDTQYF
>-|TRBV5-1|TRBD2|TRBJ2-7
TGCGCCAGCAGGACCGGGACTAGCGGGGCCTTTTCCTACGAGCAGTACTTC
CASRTGTSGAFSYEQYF
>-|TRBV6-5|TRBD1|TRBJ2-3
TGTGCCAGCACCCAGGACAGGGGGCACGCAGATACGCAGTATTTT
CASTQDRGHADTQYF
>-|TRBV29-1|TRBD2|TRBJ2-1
TGCAGCGTTGTGGGTCTAGCGGGGGGTGGGTACAATGAGCAGTTCTTC
CSVVGLAGGGYNEQFF
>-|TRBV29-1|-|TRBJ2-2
TGCAGCGTTGAAAGGGGGTACACCGGGGAGCTGTTTTTT
CSVERGYTGELFF
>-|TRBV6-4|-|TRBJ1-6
TGTGCCAGCACCGGACAGCCTGGGGGTTCACCCCTCCACTTT
CASTGQPGGSPLHF
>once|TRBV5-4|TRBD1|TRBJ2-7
TGTGCCAGCAGGGACAGGGCCTCCTACGAGCAGTACTTC
CASRDRASYEQYF
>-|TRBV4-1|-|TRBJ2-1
TGCGCCAGCAGCCAAGCGAGGGGGGGGGCCGGGTACAATGAGCAGTTCTTC
CASSQARGGAGYNEQFF
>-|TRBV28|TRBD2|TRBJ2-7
TGTGCCAGCAAGAAGAGCGGGGAGACCTACGAGCAGTACTTC
CASKKSGETYEQYF
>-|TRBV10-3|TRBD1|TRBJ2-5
TGTGCCATCAGTGAGGGCTGGCGGGACAGGGGACAGGAGACCCAGTACTTC
CAISEGWRDRGQETQYF
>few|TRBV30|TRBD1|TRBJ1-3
TGTGCCTGGAGTCAACTCGGGACAGCCTCTGGAAACACCATATATTTT
CAWSQLGTASGNTIYF
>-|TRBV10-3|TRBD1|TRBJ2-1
TGTGCCATCAGTGAGTCGGGACAGGGACTCGGTAATGAGCAGTTCTTC
CAISESGQGLGNEQFF
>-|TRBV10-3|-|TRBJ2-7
TGTGCCATCAGTGAGAATGTGGGCCCCTACGAGCAGTACTTC
CAISENVGPYEQYF
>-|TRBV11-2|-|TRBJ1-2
TGTGCCAGCAGCTTAGATCCTGGAGGAGGCTATGGCTACACCTTC
CASSLDPGGGYGYTF
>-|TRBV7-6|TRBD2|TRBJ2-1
TGTGCCAGCAGCTTTCTAGCGGGGGGGCCTAATGAGCAGTTCTTC
CASSFLAGGPNEQFF
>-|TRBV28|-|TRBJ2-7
TGTGCCAGCATTAGGGGGGGCTCTACCTACGAGCAGTACTTC
CASIRGGSTYEQYF
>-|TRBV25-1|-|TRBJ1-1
TGTGCCAGCAGTGACTATACGAAACCAGAAGCTTTCTTT
CASSDYTKPEAFF
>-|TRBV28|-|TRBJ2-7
TGTGCCAGCACCCCCCAGACCCCGGGCTCCTACGAGCAGTACTTC
CASTPQTPGSYEQYF
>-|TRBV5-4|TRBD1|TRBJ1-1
TGTGCCAGCAGCTGGGACAGGGGGGGATACACTGAAGCTTTCTTT
CASSWDRGGYTEAFF
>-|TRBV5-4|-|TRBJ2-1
TGTGCCAGCAGCTTGGGGGGGCAGCAGTTCTTC
CASSLGGQQFF
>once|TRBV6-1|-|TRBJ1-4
TGTGCCAGCAGTGAATTTACAGGATTTAATGAAAAACTGTTTTTT
CASSEFTGFNEKLFF
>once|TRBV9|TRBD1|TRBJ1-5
TGTGCCAGCAGCGTGACAGGGGACCAGCCCCAGCATTTT
CASSVTGDQPQHF
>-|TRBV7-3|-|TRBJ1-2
TGTGCCAGCAGCCCATCGACAGAGAACTATGGCTACACCTTC
CASSPSTENYGYTF
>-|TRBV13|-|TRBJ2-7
TGTGCCAGCAGCTTGGGGGGAAGCTCCTACGAGCAGTACTTC
CASSLGGSSYEQYF
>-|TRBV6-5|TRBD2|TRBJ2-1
TGTGCCAGCAGTATAGCGGGGGGCCACAATGAGCAGTTCTTC
CASSIAGGHNEQFF
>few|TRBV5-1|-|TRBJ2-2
TGCGCCAGCAGCCTCAACCCACAGGGCACCGGGGAGCTGTTTTTT
CASSLNPQGTGELFF
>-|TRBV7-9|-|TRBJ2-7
TGTGCCAGCAGCCCCGCTTGGACACCGTCCTACGAGCAGTACTTC
CASSPAWTPSYEQYF